Following are 12 T cell receptor beta chains from one sample sequenced in a study of control samples from healthy donors and cancer patients. Some clones are missing from TCRdb's copy, which holds only in-frame ones; the method was immunoSEQ multiplex PCR. The sample lists approximately 110,000 clones, roughly 90% occurring once. Material for sequencing was blood. These receptors were obtained from a woman aged 50 to 60 in good health.

CDR3 coding DNA: TGTGCCAGTAGTATCGACACCGACACCGGGGAGCTGTTTTTT. Translating gives CASSIDTDTGELFF. The rearrangement joins TRBV19 to TRBJ2-2; D uncertain. Trimming took 3 bases from V and 3 from J, leaving 8 bases between them. CDR1 and CDR2 (germline): LNHDA, SQIVND (reference sequence). This CDR3 is built from 14 residues.

V usage is TRBV9 and J usage is TRBJ2-2; D call uncertain. Trimming left V 4 bases short and J 8 bases short, with 9 bases between. CDR1 and CDR2 (germline): SGDLS, YYNGEE. The length of the CDR3 is 12 residues. The CDR3 region is CASSSGRGELFF. The CDR3 DNA sequence: TGTGCCAGCAGCTCCGGAAGGGGGGAGCTGTTTTTT.

The rearrangement uses TRBV7-2 and TRBJ2-7, with D uncertain. Germline V gene data show CDR1 as SGHTA and CDR2 as FQGNSA. The CDR3 length is 13 residues. V lost 6 bases and J 3 bases, leaving 12 bases between the germline ends. Written as DNA, the CDR3 is TGTGCCAGCAGTGCACGGACGGGCTACGAGCAGTACGTC. It codes for CASSARTGYEQYV.

The V and J genes are TRBV7-9 and TRBJ2-2; 11 nucleotides match TRBD2. In germline, CDR1 is SEHNR, CDR2 FQNEAQ (reference sequence). The trim removed 4 bases at V and 6 bases at J, leaving 13 bases unmatched. The CDR3 extends over 18 amino acids. The CDR3: CASSSPVVVAGGSGELFF. CDR3 coding DNA: TGTGCCAGCAGCTCCCCCGTCGTGGTAGCGGGAGGGTCCGGGGAGCTGTTTTTT.

The CDR3 bases are TGCGCCAGCAGCCAAGATCTGACGGTCACCGGTGAGACCCAGTACTTC. Amino acids: CASSQDLTVTGETQYF. This rearrangement joins TRBV4-3 to TRBJ2-5; D is uncertain. V gave up 0 bases and J gave up 5 bases, with 16 bases separating them. This CDR3 region has 16 residues. The V gene's germline CDR1 is LGHNA and CDR2 YSLEER.

The genes are TRBV4-1 and TRBJ2-1; unclear D gene. The CDR3 contains 15 residues. Germline V gene lookup returns CDR1 MGHRA and CDR2 YSYEKL. Trimming pared 0 bases from V and 15 bases from J, leaving 21 bases between. In DNA form, the CDR3 reads TGCGCCAGCAGCCAAGATCTAGGAAGTCCTGCAAGCGTGTTCTTC. Translation gives CASSQDLGSPASVFF.

Here the CDR3 DNA reads TGTGCCACCAGTGATTTAAGAAACGGCTTAGGAGAGACCCAGTACTTC. Its protein is CATSDLRNGLGETQYF. The chain has TRBV24-1 and TRBJ2-5; the D is unclear. V was cut by 1 base and J by 4 bases, with 15 bases left in between. Germline assignment: CDR1 KGHDR and CDR2 SFDVKD. The CDR3 runs to 16 residues.

J is TRBJ1-6 and V is TRBV2; TRBD1 matches at 8 bases. The CDR3 is made up of 13 amino acids. Germline V gene data show CDR1 as SNHLY and CDR2 as FYNNEI. Germline trimming cut 6 bases from V and 9 bases from J; bases unmatched to any gene: 4. CDR3 sequence: CASRDREGSPLHF. Here the CDR3 DNA reads TGTGCCAGCAGGGACAGGGAGGGTTCACCCCTCCACTTT. Complete variable domain (other parts from reference TRBV2 and TRBJ1-6): EPEVTQTPSHQVTQMGQEVILRCVPISNHLYFYWYRQILGQKVEFLVSFYNNEISEKSEIFDDQFSVERPDGSNFTLKIRSTKLEDSAMYFCASRDREGSPLHFGNGTRLTVT.

In its sample, this clone was seen a few times. This chain connects TRBV19 to TRBJ1-1; D remains unclear. CDR3 length: 13 residues. V shed 10 bases and J shed 1 base, with 13 bases lying between them. CDR1 and CDR2 (germline): LNHDA, SQIVND (reference sequence). CDR3 bases: TGTGCCACCCAACGGCATCCGAACACTGAAGCTTTCTTT. Amino acids: CATQRHPNTEAFF.

The chain links TRBV5-1 to TRBJ2-7; D is possibly TRBD1 (6 bases). Germline V gene sequence: CDR1 SGHRS, CDR2 YFSETQ. V was trimmed by 0 bases and J by 2 bases, leaving 9 bases between them. The CDR3 totals 14 residues. CDR3 sequence: CASSLEDSAYEQYF. The CDR3 nucleotides read TGCGCCAGCAGCTTGGAGGACAGTGCCTACGAGCAGTACTTC.

The sample holds a few counts of this clone. This chain uses TRBV24-1 with TRBJ2-4; 7 bases match TRBD1. CDR1 is KGHDR, CDR2 SFDVKD, per germline. Trimming cost V 5 bases and J 2 bases; bases outside gene matches: 8. The CDR3 totals 16 residues. The DNA for the CDR3 is TGTGCCACCAGTGGAAGTGAGACAGGGACCAAAAACATTCAGTACTTC. This translates into CATSGSETGTKNIQYF.

This chain links TRBV7-3 with TRBJ2-3; TRBD2 matches at 9 bases. From germline, CDR1 is SGHTA and CDR2 FQGTGA. After removal of 1 base from V and 0 bases from J, the junction contained 5 bases not matched to a gene. CDR3 length equals 17 residues. CDR3 DNA sequence: TGTGCCAGCAGCTTAAACCTAGCGGGACCTAGCACAGATACGCAGTATTTT. Protein product: CASSLNLAGPSTDTQYF. Together with reference TRBV7-3 and TRBJ2-3, the CDR3 gives the full variable domain: GAGVSQTPSNKVTEKGKYVELRCDPISGHTALYWYRQSLGQGPEFLIYFQGTGAADDSGLPNDRFFAVRPEGSVSTLKIQRTERGDSAVYLCASSLNLAGPSTDTQYFGPGTRLTVL.